The 17 T cell receptor beta chains below all came from one sample that was sequenced in a study of blood T cell repertoires in COVID-19. Only in-frame clones appear in the TCRdb table, and some are missing; sequencing was by immunoSEQ multiplex PCR. The sample lists under 300,000 clones, 75% to 85% occurring once. Sequenced: peripheral blood. The receptors were sampled from a human donor in a cohort sampled during active COVID-19.

This chain joins TRBV9 and TRBJ1-1; D unclear. This CDR3 has 13 residues. CDR1 is SGDLS and CDR2 is YYNGEE in the germline V gene. V lost 1 base and J lost 2, with 6 bases in between. The CDR3 DNA is TGTGCCAGCAGCGTATACGGTAACACTGAAGCTTTCTTT. It codes for CASSVYGNTEAFF.

The chain uses TRBV6-1 and TRBJ1-2; D is possibly TRBD1 (6 bases). The germline V gene encodes CDR1 MNHNS and CDR2 SASEGT. The CDR3 is made up of 14 amino acids. V shed 2 bases and J shed 6 bases, with 13 bases lying between them. The CDR3 nucleotides read TGTGCCAGCAGTGAAAGGGGGGGCGTTAATGGCTACACCTTC. Translating it yields CASSERGGVNGYTF.

The chain carries TRBV19 and TRBJ2-1, with 11 bases fitting TRBD2. Germline values: CDR1 LNHDA, CDR2 SQIVND (reference sequence). The CDR3 covers 13 residues. J was trimmed by 8 bases and V by 7 bases; bases with no gene match: 4. The CDR3 DNA reads as TGTGCCAGTATTAGCGGGAGGGGTTATGAGCAGTTCTTC. This sequence encodes CASISGRGYEQFF.

This clone was picked up one time. The J gene is TRBJ2-5, the V gene TRBV11-2; no clear D. Germline V gene lookup returns CDR1 SGHAT and CDR2 FQNNGV. V gave up 1 base and J gave up 5 bases, with 8 bases separating them. CDR3 length: 13 amino acids. The CDR3 here is CASSLAYRETQYF. The DNA for the CDR3 is TGTGCCAGCAGCTTAGCCTACCGGGAGACCCAGTACTTC.

This rearrangement joins TRBV6-5 to TRBJ1-3; 9 bases align to TRBD1. V trimming: 2 bases; J trimming: 8 bases; junction bases outside the gene matches: 4. There are 14 residues in the CDR3. Germline CDR1 and CDR2: MNHEY and SVGAGI. CDR3 sequence reads: CASSYGTGLDTIYF. The CDR3 DNA is TGTGCCAGCAGTTACGGGACAGGGCTAGACACCATATATTTT.

The V and J genes are TRBV5-5 and TRBJ2-3, with no clear D. V was trimmed by 4 bases and J by 5 bases, leaving 5 bases between them. The germline V gene encodes CDR1 SGHKS and CDR2 YYEKEE (reference sequence). The CDR3 is made up of 11 amino acids. The CDR3 DNA reads TGTGCCAGCAGCCCGGGAGATACGCAGTATTTT. Translating gives CASSPGDTQYF.

The chain combines TRBV18 with TRBJ2-1; 9 bases agree with TRBD2. This CDR3 comprises 15 residues. CDR1 and CDR2 (germline): KGHSH, LQKENI. V shed 2 bases, J shed 6 bases, and the junction held 5 bases outside the gene matches. CDR3 DNA sequence: TGTGCCAGCTCACCAGCTAGCGGGGACCTCAATGAGCAGTTCTTC. It yields the protein CASSPASGDLNEQFF.

The DNA for the CDR3 is TGTGCCAGCAGCCAAGAATCGGGTGTCAATCAGCCCCAGCATTTT. It specifies CASSQESGVNQPQHF. The J gene is TRBJ1-5, the V gene TRBV4-2; no reliable D call. Between the trimmed V and J ends, which lost 0 bases and 3 bases, there was a span of 9 bases. There are 15 residues in the CDR3. Germline CDR1 and CDR2: LGHNA and YNFKEQ.

The genes are TRBV5-1 and TRBJ2-7, with 9 bases that match TRBD1. V shed 2 bases and J 4 bases; nucleotides not matched to a gene: 10. The length of the CDR3 is 16 residues. The germline CDR1 and CDR2 sequences are SGHRS and YFSETQ. The CDR3 region has the DNA TGCGCCAGCAGCTTCTCCGGGACAGGGCGACTTTACGAGCAGTACTTC. Protein: CASSFSGTGRLYEQYF.

The V call is TRBV7-9, the J call TRBJ2-1; D is unresolved. The CDR3 is 15 amino acids. CDR1 and CDR2 from the germline V gene are SEHNR and FQNEAQ (reference sequence). V dropped 5 bases and J dropped 0 bases, with 11 bases sitting between them. CDR3 in amino acids: CASSLRGSSYNEQFF. CDR3 sequence (DNA): TGTGCCAGCAGCCTCCGTGGCAGCTCCTACAATGAGCAGTTCTTC.

The CDR3 coding sequence is TGTGCCAGCAGTTCCCGCACTGAAGCTTTCTTT. As protein: CASSSRTEAFF. The chain combines TRBV6-6 with TRBJ1-1; D not resolved. Trimming shortened V by 4 bases and J by 4 bases, and 4 bases separated the two germline ends. CDR1 is MNHNY, CDR2 SVGAGI, per germline (reference sequence). The CDR3 extends over 11 amino acids.

This clone is judged medium-sized. The V call is TRBV27, the J call TRBJ2-1, with TRBD2 matching over 10 bases. The ends lost 4 bases at V and 8 bases at J; junction bases unmatched: 5. Germline V lookup: CDR1 MNHEY, CDR2 SMNVEV (reference sequence). The CDR3 extends over 14 amino acids. The CDR3 nucleotides read TGTGCCAGCAGTTCCAAAAGCGGGAGGGATGAGCAGTTCTTC. It specifies CASSSKSGRDEQFF.

This chain connects TRBV6-5 to TRBJ1-6; 9 bases are shared with TRBD1. The V gene end was trimmed by 3 bases and the J gene end by 5 bases; junction bases not matched to a gene: 5. The length of the CDR3 is 16 residues. Per germline, CDR1 MNHEY and CDR2 SVGAGI. The CDR3, as DNA: TGTGCCAGCAGTTATGTATGGGACAGGGATAATTCACCCCTCCACTTT. Residues: CASSYVWDRDNSPLHF.

This sequence joins TRBV23-1 and TRBJ1-1, with 7 bases identical to TRBD1. TRBV23-1 is identified as an open reading frame with a role that is uncertain. V dropped 0 bases and J dropped 0; count of bases not matched to a gene: 7. The CDR3 runs 17 residues. This CDR3 is CASSQSPDRRLNTEAFF. The CDR3 DNA reads as TGCGCCAGCAGTCAATCCCCGGACAGGAGACTGAACACTGAAGCTTTCTTT.

This clone came up once. The chain uses TRBV11-2 and TRBJ1-1; 12 bases match TRBD1. This CDR3 region has 13 residues. Per germline, CDR1 SGHAT and CDR2 FQNNGV. V shed 6 bases and J 11 bases; nucleotides not matched to a gene: 7. CDR3 coding DNA: TGTGCCAGCAGGGGCCGGGACAGGGGGCAGGCTTTCTTT. Residues: CASRGRDRGQAFF.

The rearrangement joins TRBV6-4 to TRBJ1-2, with 9 nucleotides matching TRBD1. There are 14 residues in the CDR3. CDR1 and CDR2 from the germline V gene are MRHNA and SNTAGT. After removal of 6 bases from V and 8 bases from J, the junction contained 10 bases not matched to a gene. The CDR3 DNA sequence: TGTGCCAGCAGAATGTCCGGGACAGGGATCGGCTACACCTTC. Encoded protein: CASRMSGTGIGYTF.

CDR3 DNA sequence: TGTGCCAGCTCTTTGGGGGCTCGGGCCGGAGCTAATGAAAAACTGTTTTTT. This encodes CASSLGARAGANEKLFF. This sequence joins TRBV4-2 and TRBJ1-4; weak D call: TRBD1 (6 bases). CDR3 length equals 17 residues. Trimming took 8 bases from V and 3 from J, leaving 22 bases between them. CDR1 is LGHNA and CDR2 is YNFKEQ in the germline V gene.